This TCR beta chain was observed in a study of cytotoxic CD8 clonotypes in ibrutinib-treated CLL. Only in-frame clones appear in the TCRdb table, and some are missing; sequencing was by immunoSEQ multiplex PCR. The data show about 310,000 clones, 70% to 80% seen once. The sample was PBMCs, taken before ibrutinib treatment. This sequence was found in a human donor with chronic lymphocytic leukemia.

The CDR3 DNA is TGTGCCAGCAGCTCTTGGAACTATGGCTACACCTTC. It encodes CASSSWNYGYTF. The V gene is TRBV5-6, the J gene TRBJ1-2; D is undetermined. There are 12 residues in the CDR3. The germline V gene has CDR1 SGHDT and CDR2 YYEEEE. V was pared by 3 bases and J by 2 bases, with 5 bases between.